A selection of T cell receptor beta chains follows, all from one sample in a study of blood T cell repertoires in COVID-19. Here immunoSEQ multiplex PCR was the method, and the copy in TCRdb shows in-frame clones only, minus some. The sample includes some 150,000 clones, about 85% of them seen just once. Sequences were obtained from peripheral blood. All receptors come from a human donor with acute or convalescent COVID-19. The donor label of this sample is uncertain. Both conserved end residues are part of each CDR3. The D gene is left open where the match is weak. Some rows mark clone size as missing; the rest say once, few, many or name a class of expanded clone.

TRBD2,TRBV6-5,.,TRBJ2-3,TGTGCCAGCAGTTACGGGGGAGGGCCCCCCACAGATACGCAGTATTTT,CASSYGGGPPTDTQYF
.,TRBV19,.,TRBJ1-2,TGTGCCAGTAGTAATCTAGCTGGCTACACCTTC,CASSNLAGYTF
TRBD2,TRBV11-1,.,TRBJ2-5,TGTGCCAGCAGCCCAAAAGCGGGAGTTGAGACCCAGTACTTC,CASSPKAGVETQYF
.,TRBV6-1,.,TRBJ2-1,TGTGCCAGCAGTGAACAGGGCAATGAGCAGTTCTTC,CASSEQGNEQFF
TRBD1,TRBV20-1,.,TRBJ1-1,TGCAGTGCTAGTGACGCCAGGGGGCTTCCTGAAGCTTTCTTT,CSASDARGLPEAFF
.,TRBV7-9,.,TRBJ1-2,TGTGCCAGCAGCCCCGCGGGTCCGAGTGGCTACACCTTC,CASSPAGPSGYTF
.,TRBV4-1,.,TRBJ1-2,TGCGCCAGCAGCCAAGATCCGGCAGGGATTAGGGTCTATGGCTACACCTTC,CASSQDPAGIRVYGYTF
.,TRBV5-4,.,TRBJ1-2,TGTGCCAGCAGCTTGGACAGGGCGTTCTACTATGGCTACACCTTC,CASSLDRAFYYGYTF
.,TRBV6-6,.,TRBJ1-6,TGTGCCAGCAATTACGCGGACGGGGAACGGTCCCTCCACTTT,CASNYADGERSLHF
.,TRBV11-2,.,TRBJ1-6,TGTGCCAGCAGGCGCGAAGTCGGTCAATCACCCCTCCACTTT,CASRREVGQSPLHF
.,TRBV5-1,.,TRBJ2-5,TGCGCCAGCAGCCGGGAAGGGGAGACCCAGTACTTC,CASSREGETQYF
TRBD1,TRBV28,.,TRBJ2-7,TGTGCCAGCAGTCCAAGCTGGGACAGGAGATACGAGCAGTACTTC,CASSPSWDRRYEQYF
.,TRBV6-5,.,TRBJ2-5,TGTGCCAGCAGTTACTCCGCCTCACTAAAAGAGACCCAGTACTTC,CASSYSASLKETQYF
TRBD2,TRBV5-1,.,TRBJ2-1,TGCGCCAGCAGACTAGCGGGAGGGAATGAGCAGTTCTTC,CASRLAGGNEQFF
TRBD1,TRBV4-2,.,TRBJ1-2,TGTGCCAGCCTACCGGGACAGACTAACTATGGCTACACCTTC,CASLPGQTNYGYTF
TRBD1,TRBV2,once,TRBJ1-2,TGTGCCAGCAGTGAAGGGCAGGGGGCTGGAGGCTACACCTTC,CASSEGQGAGGYTF
TRBD1,TRBV5-6,.,TRBJ1-2,TGTGCCAGCAGCTTGACAGGGGCCAACTATGGCTACACCTTC,CASSLTGANYGYTF
TRBD2,TRBV5-4,.,TRBJ2-5,TGTGCCAGCAGCTCTAGCGGGAGACAAGAGACCCAGTACTTC,CASSSSGRQETQYF
.,TRBV29-1,once,TRBJ2-6,TGCAGCGTTGGCGTAGCTGGGGCCAACGTCCTGACTTTC,CSVGVAGANVLTF
.,TRBV7-9,.,TRBJ1-3,TGTGCCAGCAGCTTTACAGGGAGAAACACCATATATTTT,CASSFTGRNTIYF
.,TRBV21-1,.,TRBJ1-2,TGTGCCAGCAGCAAAGGAGTGTTCTATGGCTACACCTTC,CASSKGVFYGYTF
TRBD2,TRBV7-2,.,TRBJ2-7,TGTGCCAGCAGCCTTAGCGGGGGGGCCGCCTACGAGCAGTACTTC,CASSLSGGAAYEQYF
.,TRBV24-1,.,TRBJ2-1,TGTGCCACCAGTGAGAGTAGCGGACCATACAATGAGCAGTTCTTC,CATSESSGPYNEQFF